This T cell receptor beta chain was profiled in a study of blood T cell repertoires in COVID-19. TCRdb's table, derived via immunoSEQ multiplex PCR, lists solely in-frame clones and lacks some. The sample has 200,000 to 300,000 clones, approximately 91% seen once; the top ten hold about 0.7%. This CDR3 contains 15 residues. The ends lost 6 bases at V and 6 bases at J; junction bases unmatched: 12. Per germline, CDR1 MNHEY and CDR2 SVGEGT. The source of this sequence is a human donor in a cohort sampled during active COVID-19. Sequenced material: peripheral blood. The V and J genes are TRBV6-2 or TRBV6-3 and TRBJ2-7, with 9 nucleotides matching TRBD2. CDR3 region: CASSRSGSQSLEQYF. The CDR3 DNA is TGTGCCAGCAGCCGTAGCGGGAGTCAGAGCCTCGAGCAGTACTTC.